The 5 T cell receptor beta chains listed next were all sequenced from one sample in a study of blood T cell repertoires in COVID-19. This table comes from immunoSEQ multiplex PCR, and its TCRdb copy is limited to in-frame clones, with some not included. The data show roughly 45,000 clones, with under 90% seen just once and roughly 0.4% held by the top ten. Sequencing was carried out using peripheral blood. The receptor set was obtained from a human donor in a cohort sampled during active COVID-19.

The chain uses TRBV18 and TRBJ2-1, with TRBD2 matching over 7 bases. Trimming cost V 3 bases and J 0 bases; bases outside gene matches: 2. The CDR3 is made up of 15 amino acids. Germline CDR1 reads KGHSH; CDR2 reads LQKENI. This CDR3 reads CASSPGGSSYNEQFF. CDR3 nucleotide sequence: TGTGCCAGCTCACCCGGGGGGAGCTCCTACAATGAGCAGTTCTTC.

This chain connects TRBV3-1 (or the pseudogene TRBV3-2) to TRBJ1-6; D may be TRBD1 (6 bases). Trimming pared 0 bases from V and 8 bases from J, leaving 11 bases between. CDR3 length: 15 amino acids. CDR1 is LGHDT and CDR2 is YNNKEL in the germline V gene (reference sequence). The CDR3 nucleotides are TGTGCCAGCAGCCAAGAGACAGGCAGGGATTCACCCCTCCACTTT. This gives the protein CASSQETGRDSPLHF.

This chain joins TRBV18 and TRBJ2-1, with D maybe TRBD1 (5 bases). Germline lookup yields CDR1 KGHSH and CDR2 LQKENI. CDR3 size: 17 residues. Trimming removed 0 bases at V and 0 bases at J, with 12 bases between. The chain's CDR3 is CASSPPLGQSSYNEQFF. As DNA, the CDR3 is TGTGCCAGCTCACCACCATTGGGGCAGAGCTCCTACAATGAGCAGTTCTTC. The full variable domain, rest sourced from reference TRBV18 and TRBJ2-1, is NAGVMQNPRHLVRRRGQEARLRCSPMKGHSHVYWYRQLPEEGLKFMVYLQKENIIDESGMPKERFSAEFPKEGPSILRIQQVVRGDSAAYFCASSPPLGQSSYNEQFFGPGTRLTVL.

The V and J genes are TRBV18 and TRBJ1-1; 9 bases are a match to TRBD1. V gave up 3 bases and J gave up 3 bases; unmatched junction bases: 11. The CDR3 runs to 17 residues. Germline CDR1 reads KGHSH; CDR2 reads LQKENI. The DNA for the CDR3 is TGTGCCAGCTCACCCCTGCTTTGGGGACAGGGATACACTGAAGCTTTCTTT. It is translated as CASSPLLWGQGYTEAFF.

CDR3 bases: TGTGCCGTTCGGCGGGCCCAAGAGACCCAGTACTTC. Protein product: CAVRRAQETQYF. The rearrangement uses TRBV12-3 or TRBV12-4 and TRBJ2-5, with D maybe TRBD2 (5 bases). V was trimmed by 11 bases and J by 1 base, leaving 11 bases between them. This CDR3 contains 12 residues.